Detailed here is one TCR beta chain. Its target is not known. These data belong to a study of Ad26.COV2.S vaccination and SARS-CoV-2 variants. Study observations and caveats: Across vaccine and placebo recipients, the breadth of non-spike TCRs was similar.

Treatment defined: 15 to 20 received Ad26.COV2.S at low or high dose, single or two shots; 5 received placebo; per-sample allocation not given. Repertoires come from day 63 after the first vaccine or placebo injection. The administered vaccine (an Ad26 vector) expressed Wuhan-strain SARS-CoV-2 spike. Only in-frame clones appear in the TCRdb table, and some are missing; sequencing was by immunoSEQ multiplex PCR. The sample carries about 680,000 clones, more than 70% recorded once. V gave up 5 bases and J gave up 6 bases, with 7 bases separating them. The CDR3 spans 12 residues. From germline, CDR1 is SGHDN and CDR2 FVKESK.

This TCR was sampled from a person aged 18-60 years who received the Ad26.COV2.S COVID-19 vaccine or a placebo. The input for sequencing was peripheral blood, taken in a trial of Ad26.COV2.S vaccine versus placebo. The chain carries TRBV14 and TRBJ2-2; no definite D call. This CDR3 reads CASSKFPGELFF. The CDR3 DNA follows: TGTGCCAGCAGCAAGTTCCCCGGGGAGCTGTTTTTT.